Following are 17 T cell receptor beta chains from one sample sequenced in a study of OX40 agonist ivuxolimab in advanced cancers. Clones were read by immunoSEQ multiplex PCR, and TCRdb kept only the in-frame ones, dropping some. This sample has 77,000 or so clones, with about nine tenths found just once. The sample consisted of CD4+ or CD8+ T cells sorted from blood, taken in a trial of the OX40 agonist ivuxolimab. The receptor set was obtained from an adult with an advanced solid tumor such as melanoma, head and neck, liver or kidney cancer.

The V gene is TRBV5-6, the J gene TRBJ2-7; D remains ambiguous. Germline assignment: CDR1 SGHDT and CDR2 YYEEEE. Trimming shortened V by 9 bases and J by 3 bases, and 19 bases separated the two germline ends. The CDR3 is made up of 14 amino acids. The CDR3 protein is CATTLISRSYEQYF. The CDR3 DNA follows: TGTGCCACCACCTTGATAAGCCGCAGCTACGAGCAGTACTTC.

This chain links TRBV28 with TRBJ2-4; D gene ambiguous. The CDR3 loop spans 13 amino acids. The V and J ends lost 3 bases and 0 bases respectively, with 3 bases between them. Germline V gene data show CDR1 as MDHEN and CDR2 as SYDVKM. This CDR3 is CASSLLAKNIQYF. The CDR3 nucleotides read TGTGCCAGCAGTTTGCTAGCCAAAAACATTCAGTACTTC.

This clone appeared a few times. The V gene is TRBV5-3, the J gene TRBJ2-5, with TRBD2 matching over 8 bases. TRBV5-3 is known as an ORF, though its function is uncertain. This CDR3 contains 15 residues. With 4 bases clipped from V and 5 bases from J, the junction kept 10 bases outside the gene matches. CDR3 nucleotide sequence: TGTGCCAGAAGCCAGTGGGGCGGGAGGCTGGAGACCCAGTACTTC. As protein: CARSQWGGRLETQYF.

This chain uses TRBV13 with TRBJ2-1; TRBD1 aligns across 9 bases. CDR3 size: 19 residues. CDR1 PRHDT and CDR2 FYEKMQ come from the germline V gene (reference sequence). V dropped 3 bases and J dropped 0; count of bases not matched to a gene: 12. The CDR3 region is CASSFRDRVMGLSYNEQFF. The CDR3 nucleotides read TGTGCCAGCAGCTTCCGGGACAGGGTCATGGGACTCTCCTACAATGAGCAGTTCTTC.

The chain is built from TRBV4-2 and TRBJ2-7; the D is unclear. Trimming took off 0 bases at V and 3 bases at J, with 9 bases between the two ends. The CDR3 totals 14 residues. Germline-derived CDR1 and CDR2 are LGHNA and YNFKEQ. The CDR3 region is CASSQDRRYYEQYF. The CDR3 DNA is TGTGCCAGCAGCCAAGATCGCAGGTACTACGAGCAGTACTTC.

This CDR3 reads CASSRGGNFNQPQHF. Written as DNA, the CDR3 is TGTGCCAGCAGCCGGGGAGGGAACTTCAATCAGCCCCAGCATTTT. The chain employs TRBV7-9 and TRBJ1-5; unclear D gene. The V and J ends lost 5 bases and 3 bases respectively, with 14 bases between them. This CDR3 is 15 amino acids long. CDR1 SEHNR and CDR2 FQNEAQ come from the germline V gene (reference sequence). The full variable domain, its missing parts supplied by reference TRBV7-9 and TRBJ1-5, is DTGVSQNPRHKITKRGQNVTFRCDPISEHNRLYWYRQTLGQGPEFLTYFQNEAQLEKSRLLSDRFSAERPKGSFSTLEIQRTEQGDSAMYLCASSRGGNFNQPQHFGDGTRLSIL.

This clone appeared a few times. This chain connects TRBV5-1 to TRBJ1-5; TRBD1 is a possible D gene (5 bases). Germline V CDR1 and CDR2: SGHRS, YFSETQ. CDR3 length: 14 residues. The germline V and J ends were trimmed by 4 bases and 4 bases, with 12 bases remaining between them. Written as DNA, the CDR3 is TGCGCCAGCAGCCCGGGAGGGGTGAATCAGCCCCAGCATTTT. Its translation: CASSPGGVNQPQHF. Together with reference TRBV5-1 and TRBJ1-5, the CDR3 gives the full variable domain: KAGVTQTPRYLIKTRGQQVTLSCSPISGHRSVSWYQQTPGQGLQFLFEYFSETQRNKGNFPGRFSGRQFSNSRSEMNVSTLELGDSALYLCASSPGGVNQPQHFGDGTRLSIL.

The chain has TRBV2 and TRBJ2-3; the D call may be TRBD1 or TRBD2 (5 bases each). The V and J ends lost 4 bases and 5 bases respectively, with 10 bases between them. The germline gives CDR1 SNHLY, CDR2 FYNNEI. The CDR3 is 13 residues long. CDR3 residues: CASSVRERDTQYF. In DNA form, the CDR3 reads TGTGCCAGCAGTGTCAGGGAGAGAGATACGCAGTATTTT.

A remark on this clone: The sample has other DNA sequences that encode this CDR3 too. J is TRBJ2-1 and V is TRBV11-3; D remains ambiguous. This CDR3 comprises 13 residues. The germline V gene has CDR1 SGHNT and CDR2 YENEEA. V was shortened by 1 base and J by 5 bases, with 6 bases between the two germline ends. This CDR3 is CASSLGRNNEQFF. In DNA form, the CDR3 reads TGTGCCAGCAGCTTAGGGCGGAACAATGAGCAGTTCTTC. Drawing the rest from reference TRBV11-3 and TRBJ2-1, the complete variable domain is EAGVVQSPRYKIIEKKQPVAFWCNPISGHNTLYWYLQNLGQGPELLIRYENEEAVDDSQLPKDRFSAERLKGVDSTLKIQPAELGDSAVYLCASSLGRNNEQFFGPGTRLTVL.

The CDR3 reads CASSLAPGSQGARPQGNTEAFF. DNA of the CDR3: TGTGCCAGCAGCTTAGCACCCGGGTCGCAGGGGGCTAGGCCGCAGGGGAACACTGAAGCTTTCTTT. The V and J genes are TRBV7-2 and TRBJ1-1; TRBD1 matches 8 bases. Germline assignment: CDR1 SGHTA and CDR2 FQGNSA. The CDR3 sequence is 22 residues long. The ends lost 0 bases at V and 1 base at J; junction bases unmatched: 22.

The V gene is TRBV7-2, the J gene TRBJ2-3; 7 bases map to TRBD1. Trimming cost V 2 bases and J 2 bases; bases outside gene matches: 7. Germline V gene lookup returns CDR1 SGHTA and CDR2 FQGNSA. The length of the CDR3 is 16 residues. This CDR3 is CASSLIAGGYTDTQYF. In DNA form, the CDR3 reads TGTGCCAGCAGCTTAATCGCAGGGGGATACACAGATACGCAGTATTTT.

The J gene is TRBJ2-3, the V gene TRBV19; 11 nucleotides match TRBD2. The germline gives CDR1 LNHDA, CDR2 SQIVND (reference sequence). This CDR3 is 16 amino acids long. The V gene end was trimmed by 3 bases and the J gene end by 6 bases; junction bases not matched to a gene: 8. In DNA form, the CDR3 reads TGTGCCAGTAGTATCGGGACTAGCGGAGCAGGGGATACGCAGTATTTT. Residues: CASSIGTSGAGDTQYF.

The chain uses TRBV5-1 and TRBJ1-2; D remains ambiguous. From germline, CDR1 is SGHRS and CDR2 YFSETQ. With 4 bases removed from V and 8 bases from J, the gap between germline ends came to 18 bases. CDR3 length: 14 residues. CDR3 sequence reads: CASSVRFDGLGYTF. The CDR3 DNA is TGCGCCAGCAGCGTTAGGTTCGACGGCCTCGGCTACACCTTC.

This sequence joins TRBV4-1 and TRBJ2-7; D gene unclear. V lost 3 bases, J lost 2 bases, and 17 bases lay in between. Germline CDR1 is MGHRA and CDR2 is YSYEKL. CDR3 length: 16 amino acids. This chain's CDR3 is CASSHRPWTDPYEQYF. The CDR3 DNA is TGCGCCAGCAGCCACCGCCCGTGGACGGATCCCTACGAGCAGTACTTC.

On this clone: A read error may produce the germline difference seen at one junction end. The chain combines TRBV7-7 with TRBJ2-5, with 8 bases identical to TRBD1. CDR3 length equals 15 residues. CDR1 SSHAT and CDR2 FNYEAQ come from the germline V gene (reference sequence). The CDR3 DNA reads as TGTGCTAGCAGCTTCTTTCAGGGGGCTCGGGAGACCCAGTACTTC. Its protein is CASSFFQGARETQYF.

The sample holds one count of this clone. The chain carries TRBV10-3 and TRBJ2-5; D remains unclear. CDR1 and CDR2 from the germline V gene are ENHRY and SYGVKD. The CDR3 runs to 13 residues. V lost 3 bases and J lost 14, with 19 bases in between. CDR3 residues: CAISDPTTLVIYF. CDR3 DNA: TGTGCCATCAGTGACCCGACAACGTTAGTCATTTACTTC.

CDR3 DNA: TGTGCCAGCTCATTAAGGAGAGAGACCCAGTACTTC. It codes for CASSLRRETQYF. The rearrangement uses TRBV18 and TRBJ2-5; the D is unclear. The CDR3 runs to 12 residues. Germline assignment: CDR1 KGHSH and CDR2 LQKENI. V lost 5 bases and J lost 4, with 8 bases in between.